This T cell receptor (beta chain) comes out of a study of shared clonotypes between healthy human individuals (dated by TCRdb to 2018 to 2021). For the wider study: A couple of women and a few men aged 18 to 49 years were included in the cohort. For each donor, three plates each were used for CD4 naive and CD4 memory, two plates were used for CD8 naive, and one plate was used for CD8 memory. To estimate repertoire size and how much clonotype sharing occurs between individuals, the study deeply sequenced the blood TCR repertoires of five healthy adults. Libraries were prepared and TCR repertoires were sequenced by different laboratories using diverse techniques, in order to increase sequencing depth and limit assay-specific biases. Between about 0.94 and 8.9 billion PBMCs per donor were obtained by leukapheresis. The paper's findings and limits, for the study overall: Pairwise subsampling led to the expectation that sequencing depth would affect the degree of clonotype sharing among donors. Naive subsets generally had larger estimated clonotype richness than memory subsets did. Sharing across several donors was observed for approximately 5% of naive CD4, under 4% of naive CD8, roughly 2.3% of memory CD4, and roughly 0.4% of memory CD8 clonotypes. Higher generation probabilities were observed for clonotypes shared by all four sorted-subset donors than for non-shared clonotypes. Incomplete sequencing was indicated by rarefaction of sorted-subset datasets, despite the large sequencing depth. Only blood was sampled, and tissue TCR repertoires likely differ from those in blood. Because the study included only a small number of donors, the genetic and exposure-history diversity represented was limited.

The CDR3 measures 12 amino acids from cysteine to phenylalanine. The retained sequence is limited to the CDR3, 36 bases, with the frame set at the first base. V lost 7 bases and J lost 9 bases; the stretch between them is 15 bases long. In the germline V gene, CDR1 corresponds to SNHLY and CDR2 to FYNNEI. This clone was seen only a few times. No cognate antigen has been identified for it. The sample holds no much larger clone one base away, and base qualities are not on file. The donors were healthy, HIV-negative adults who had no recently reported acute infections or vaccinations. Every donor was a Caucasian adult residing in Nashville, Tennessee, USA. Magnetic negative selection was used to enrich CD4+ T cells, after which naive cells were positively selected on CD45RA and the negative fraction became the memory subset. Blood was obtained by leukapheresis, after which PBMCs were separated by Ficoll-Histopaque density gradient centrifugation and cryopreserved in liquid nitrogen vapor phase. Analytical flow cytometry was used to check the purity and quantity of every magnetically sorted T cell population. From each sorted fraction, genomic DNA was isolated and quantified by UV absorbance on a Nanodrop 2000c.

Using the deep immunoSEQ assay, multiplex PCR amplified TCR CDR3 regions from genomic DNA. Extracted genomic DNA from each cell subset was distributed evenly across all wells of several immunoSEQ 96-well plates, and each plate was treated as a replicate. For sorted subsets, around 200 ng genomic DNA, equal to tens of thousands of T cell genomes, was loaded into each replicate PCR. The purified libraries were quantified using a Qubit 3.0 fluorometer, sized with a Bioanalyzer 2100, and then quantified again using the KAPA Library Quantification kit. Each immunoSEQ 96-well plate was sequenced on its own single-read 150-cycle Illumina NextSeq 550 flow cell. The study's own analysis went as follows. Because the immunoSEQ output held only junctional sequences and lacked quality scores, the filtering could not match the filtering applied to full-length reads. Sequences were annotated with PyIR, a Python wrapper for IgBLAST v1.9, using IMGT germline references to assign V/J genes and CDR3. Reads were filtered out if the reads had weak V/J assignments (E-value above 1e-6), no CDR3, stop codons, out-of-frame junctions, or ambiguous translated residues. A V3J clonotype was defined by an identical inferred V gene, J gene, and CDR3 amino acid sequence. To compute the percentage overlap between repertoires, the number of shared unique clonotypes was divided by the size of the smaller repertoire. Richness of each repertoire was evaluated using RTK rarefaction, the Chao1 estimator, and Recon v2.1 estimates of unobserved clonotypes. OLGA was used to compute generation probabilities for all TCRbeta clonotypes that the gDNA method yielded from a handful of donors. Entries here come from immuneACCESS through TCRdb and include only in-frame sequences with V and J called. Some clones fail to appear in such tables; in the studies checked, an unresolved V gene covers under half of the shortfall, and the cause of the remainder is unknown. That table gives V, J and clone size, and the DNA gave D and trimming. This sample lists 2 million to 2.5 million clones; 80% to 95% were detected once. Under 0.45% of the sample lies in the top ten.

Source material: naive CD4+ T cells from PBMCs. The cell subset or site label of this sample denotes: CD45RA+ positively selected. This clonotype was obtained from a man aged 18 to 29 in good health. Some clones in this sample may be carry-over from other donors' samples. The chain links TRBV2 with TRBJ1-1, with TRBD1 tentatively as D gene (6 bases match). The DNA is as follows: TGTGCCAGCACTAGACACAGGGCGAAAGCTTTCTTT. It encodes CASTRHRAKAFF.